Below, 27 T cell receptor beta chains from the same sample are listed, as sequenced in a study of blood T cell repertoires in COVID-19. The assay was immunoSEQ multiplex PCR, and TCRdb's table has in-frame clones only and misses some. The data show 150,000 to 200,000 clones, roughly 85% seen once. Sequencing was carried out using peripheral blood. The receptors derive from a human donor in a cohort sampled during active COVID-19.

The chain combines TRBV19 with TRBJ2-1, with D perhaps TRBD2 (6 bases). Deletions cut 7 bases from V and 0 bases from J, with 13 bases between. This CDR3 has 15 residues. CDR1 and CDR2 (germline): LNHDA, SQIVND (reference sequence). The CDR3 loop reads CASTLAVSSYNEQFF. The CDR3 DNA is TGTGCCAGTACCTTAGCGGTGAGCTCCTACAATGAGCAGTTCTTC.

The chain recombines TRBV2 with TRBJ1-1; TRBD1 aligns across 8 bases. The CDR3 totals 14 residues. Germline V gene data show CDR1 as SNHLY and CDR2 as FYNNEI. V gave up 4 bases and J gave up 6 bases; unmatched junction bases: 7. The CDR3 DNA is TGTGCCAGCAGTGTGTGGGGACAGGCAGCTGAAGCTTTCTTT. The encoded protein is CASSVWGQAAEAFF.

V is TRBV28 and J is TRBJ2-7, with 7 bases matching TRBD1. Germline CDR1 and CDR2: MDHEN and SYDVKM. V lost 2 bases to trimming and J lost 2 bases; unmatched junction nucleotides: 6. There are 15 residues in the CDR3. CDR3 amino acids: CASSLGQVRTYEQYF. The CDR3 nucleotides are TGTGCCAGCAGTTTAGGACAGGTGCGAACCTACGAGCAGTACTTC.

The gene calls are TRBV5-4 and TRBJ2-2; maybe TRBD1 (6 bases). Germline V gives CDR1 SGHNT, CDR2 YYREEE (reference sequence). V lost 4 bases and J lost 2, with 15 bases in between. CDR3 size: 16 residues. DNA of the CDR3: TGTGCCAGCAGCCCCCCGGGACAACTTAACACCGGGGAGCTGTTTTTT. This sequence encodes CASSPPGQLNTGELFF.

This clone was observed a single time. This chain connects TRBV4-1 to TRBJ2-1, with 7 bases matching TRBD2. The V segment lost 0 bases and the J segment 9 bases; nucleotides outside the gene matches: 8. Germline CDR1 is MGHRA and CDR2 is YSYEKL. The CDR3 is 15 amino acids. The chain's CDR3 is CASSQEPGLVIEQFF. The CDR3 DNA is TGCGCCAGCAGCCAAGAGCCCGGACTAGTGATTGAGCAGTTCTTC.

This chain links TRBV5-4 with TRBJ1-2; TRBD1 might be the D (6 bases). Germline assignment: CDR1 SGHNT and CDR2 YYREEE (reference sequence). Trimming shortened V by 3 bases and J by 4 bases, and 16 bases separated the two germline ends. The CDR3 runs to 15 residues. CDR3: CASSSQGQGSYGYTF. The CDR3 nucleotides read TGTGCCAGCAGCTCACAAGGGCAGGGGTCCTATGGCTACACCTTC.

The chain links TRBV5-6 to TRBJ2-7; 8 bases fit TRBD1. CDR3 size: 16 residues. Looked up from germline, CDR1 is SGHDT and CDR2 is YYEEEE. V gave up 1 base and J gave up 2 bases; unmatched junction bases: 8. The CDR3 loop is CASSLSPTGVAYEQYF. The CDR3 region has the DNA TGTGCCAGCAGCTTGTCGCCGACAGGGGTTGCCTACGAGCAGTACTTC.

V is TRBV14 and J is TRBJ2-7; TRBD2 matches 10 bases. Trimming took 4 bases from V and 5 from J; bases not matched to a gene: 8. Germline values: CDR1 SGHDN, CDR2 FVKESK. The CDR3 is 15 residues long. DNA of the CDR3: TGTGCCAGCAGCCGGGCTAGCGGGAGTTACGACGAGCAGTACTTC. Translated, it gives CASSRASGSYDEQYF.

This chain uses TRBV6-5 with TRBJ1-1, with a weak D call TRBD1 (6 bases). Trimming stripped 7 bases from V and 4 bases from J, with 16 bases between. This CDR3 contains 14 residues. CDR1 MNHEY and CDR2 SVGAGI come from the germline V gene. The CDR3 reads CASTSSAGATEAFF. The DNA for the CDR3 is TGTGCCAGCACGTCTTCGGCGGGGGCCACTGAAGCTTTCTTT.

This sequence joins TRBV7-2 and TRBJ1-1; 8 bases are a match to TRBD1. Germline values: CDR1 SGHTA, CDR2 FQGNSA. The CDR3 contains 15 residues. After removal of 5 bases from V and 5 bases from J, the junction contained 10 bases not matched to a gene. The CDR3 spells CASSRVRGLSTEAFF. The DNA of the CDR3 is TGTGCCAGCAGCCGCGTCAGGGGGCTTAGTACTGAAGCTTTCTTT.

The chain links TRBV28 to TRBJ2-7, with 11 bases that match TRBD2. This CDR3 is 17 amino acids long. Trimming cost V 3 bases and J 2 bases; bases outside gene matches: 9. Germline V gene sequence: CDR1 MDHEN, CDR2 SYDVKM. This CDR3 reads CASSFGLAGGSTYEQYF. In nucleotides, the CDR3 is TGTGCCAGCAGTTTTGGCCTAGCGGGGGGCTCCACCTACGAGCAGTACTTC.

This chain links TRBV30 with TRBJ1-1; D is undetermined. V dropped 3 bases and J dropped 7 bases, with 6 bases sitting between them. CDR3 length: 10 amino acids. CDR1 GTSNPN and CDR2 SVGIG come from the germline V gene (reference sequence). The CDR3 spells CAWREIEAFF. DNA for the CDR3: TGTGCCTGGAGGGAGATTGAAGCTTTCTTT.

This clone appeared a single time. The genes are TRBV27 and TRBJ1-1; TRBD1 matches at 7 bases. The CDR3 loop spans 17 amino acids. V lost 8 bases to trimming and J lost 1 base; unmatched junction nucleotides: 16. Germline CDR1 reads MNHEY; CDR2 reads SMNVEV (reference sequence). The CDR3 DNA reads TGTGCCAGCGCCTGGAGGGTAGGGGGCATAAAGAACACTGAAGCTTTCTTT. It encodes CASAWRVGGIKNTEAFF.

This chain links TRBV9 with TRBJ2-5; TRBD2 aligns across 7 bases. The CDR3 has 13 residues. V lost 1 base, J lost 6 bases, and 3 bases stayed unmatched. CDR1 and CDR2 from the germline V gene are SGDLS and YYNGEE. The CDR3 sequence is CASSVQGGQTQYF. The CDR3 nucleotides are TGTGCCAGCAGCGTACAGGGAGGGCAGACCCAGTACTTC.

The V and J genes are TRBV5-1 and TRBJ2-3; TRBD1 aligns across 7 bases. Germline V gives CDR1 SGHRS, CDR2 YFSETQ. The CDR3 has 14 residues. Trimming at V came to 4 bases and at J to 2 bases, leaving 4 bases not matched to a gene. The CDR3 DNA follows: TGCGCCAGCAGCAGGACAGGAACCACAGATACGCAGTATTTT. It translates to CASSRTGTTDTQYF.

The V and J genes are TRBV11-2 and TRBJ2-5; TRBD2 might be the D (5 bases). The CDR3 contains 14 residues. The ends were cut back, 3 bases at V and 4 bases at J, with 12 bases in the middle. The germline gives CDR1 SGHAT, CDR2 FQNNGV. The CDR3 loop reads CASSFGVGGETQYF. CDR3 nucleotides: TGTGCCAGCAGCTTCGGGGTCGGTGGAGAGACCCAGTACTTC.

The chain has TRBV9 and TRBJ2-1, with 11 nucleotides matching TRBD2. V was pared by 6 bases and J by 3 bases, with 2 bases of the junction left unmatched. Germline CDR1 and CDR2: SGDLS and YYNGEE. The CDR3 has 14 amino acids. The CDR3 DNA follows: TGTGCCAGCACCGGGACTAGCGGCTACAATGAGCAGTTCTTC. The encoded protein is CASTGTSGYNEQFF.

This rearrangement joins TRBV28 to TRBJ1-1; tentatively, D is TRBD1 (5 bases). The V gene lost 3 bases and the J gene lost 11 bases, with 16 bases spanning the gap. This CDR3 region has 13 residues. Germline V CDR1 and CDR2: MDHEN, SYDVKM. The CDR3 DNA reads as TGTGCCAGCAGTTTTGGGGGAGGGGTGAGTGCTTTCTTT. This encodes CASSFGGGVSAFF.

The CDR3 coding sequence is TGTGCCAGCAGTTTAAGGCGGGGGGGCTTGGAGACCCAGTACTTC. It is translated as CASSLRRGGLETQYF. V usage is TRBV27 and J usage is TRBJ2-5; 9 positions match TRBD2. Losses at the gene ends were 2 bases for V and 5 bases for J; bases not matched to a gene: 6. From germline, CDR1 is MNHEY and CDR2 SMNVEV (reference sequence). The CDR3 is 15 amino acids.

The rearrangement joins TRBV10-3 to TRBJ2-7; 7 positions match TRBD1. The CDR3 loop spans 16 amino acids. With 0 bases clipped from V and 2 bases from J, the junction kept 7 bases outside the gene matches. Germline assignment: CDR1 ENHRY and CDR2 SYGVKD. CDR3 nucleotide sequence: TGTGCCATCAGTGAGTCGGACGCGACAGGGACCTACGAGCAGTACTTC. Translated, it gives CAISESDATGTYEQYF.

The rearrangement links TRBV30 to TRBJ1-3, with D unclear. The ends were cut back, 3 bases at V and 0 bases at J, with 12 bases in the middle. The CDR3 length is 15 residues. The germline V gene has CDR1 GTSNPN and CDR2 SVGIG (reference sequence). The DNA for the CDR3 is TGTGCCTGGAGGGCCCTAGGTCCCTCTGGAAACACCATATATTTT. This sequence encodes CAWRALGPSGNTIYF.

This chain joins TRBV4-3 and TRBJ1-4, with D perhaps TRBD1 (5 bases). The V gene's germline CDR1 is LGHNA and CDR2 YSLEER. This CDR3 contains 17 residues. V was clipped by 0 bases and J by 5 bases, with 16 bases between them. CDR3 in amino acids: CASSQDLGRGANEKLFF. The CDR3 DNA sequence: TGCGCCAGCAGCCAAGATCTTGGAAGGGGCGCAAATGAAAAACTGTTTTTT.

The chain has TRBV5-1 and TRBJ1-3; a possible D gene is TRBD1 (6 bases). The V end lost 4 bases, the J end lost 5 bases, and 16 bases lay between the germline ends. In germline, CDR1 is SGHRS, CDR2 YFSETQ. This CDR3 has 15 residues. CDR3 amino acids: CASSVDPGQRNTIYF. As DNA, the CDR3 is TGCGCCAGCAGCGTAGATCCGGGACAACGAAACACCATATATTTT.

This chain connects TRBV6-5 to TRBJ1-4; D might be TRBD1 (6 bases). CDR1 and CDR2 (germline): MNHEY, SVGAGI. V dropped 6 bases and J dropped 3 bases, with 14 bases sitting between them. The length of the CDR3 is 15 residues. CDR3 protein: CASRNQGPSNEKLFF. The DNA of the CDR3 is TGTGCCAGCAGGAACCAGGGGCCTTCTAATGAAAAACTGTTTTTT.

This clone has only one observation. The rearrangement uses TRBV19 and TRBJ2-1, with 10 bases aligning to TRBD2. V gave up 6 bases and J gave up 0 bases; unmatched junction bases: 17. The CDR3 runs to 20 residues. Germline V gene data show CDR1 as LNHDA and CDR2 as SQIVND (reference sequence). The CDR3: CASSTPPGYSSGSSYNEQFF. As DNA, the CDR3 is TGTGCCAGTAGCACCCCACCCGGGTATTCTAGCGGGAGCTCCTACAATGAGCAGTTCTTC.

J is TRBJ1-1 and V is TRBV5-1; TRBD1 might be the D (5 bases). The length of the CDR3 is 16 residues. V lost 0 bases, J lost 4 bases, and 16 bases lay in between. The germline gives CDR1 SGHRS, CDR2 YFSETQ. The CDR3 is CASSLGGGERATEAFF. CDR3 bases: TGCGCCAGCAGCTTGGGCGGGGGGGAGAGGGCCACTGAAGCTTTCTTT.

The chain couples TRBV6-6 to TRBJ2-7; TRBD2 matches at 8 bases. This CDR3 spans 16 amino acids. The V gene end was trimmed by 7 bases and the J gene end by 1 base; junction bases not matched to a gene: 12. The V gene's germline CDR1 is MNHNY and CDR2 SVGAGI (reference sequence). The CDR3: CASNNVGSGASYEQYF. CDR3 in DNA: TGTGCCAGCAACAACGTAGGTAGCGGGGCTTCCTACGAGCAGTACTTC.